The 25 T cell receptor beta chains given below trace back to one sample, sequenced in a study of blood T cell repertoires in COVID-19. The protocol was immunoSEQ multiplex PCR, while the TCRdb copy is restricted to in-frame clones and leaves out a portion. The sample holds some 500,000 clones, about 89% seen once. Sample: peripheral blood. The receptors stem from a woman between 50 and 59 years old with COVID-19, enrolled during active disease.

This sequence joins TRBV30 and TRBJ1-1, with 7 bases fitting TRBD1. Germline values: CDR1 GTSNPN, CDR2 SVGIG (reference sequence). The CDR3 sequence is 13 residues long. V lost 1 base to trimming and J lost 1 base; unmatched junction nucleotides: 0. The CDR3 is CAWSEGANTEAFF. DNA of the CDR3: TGTGCCTGGAGTGAGGGGGCGAACACTGAAGCTTTCTTT.

This chain links TRBV30 with TRBJ2-3, with D possibly matching TRBD1 (5 bases). The CDR3 is 13 amino acids. The V gene lost 0 bases and the J gene lost 1 base, with 5 bases spanning the gap. From germline, CDR1 is GTSNPN and CDR2 SVGIG (reference sequence). The DNA of the CDR3 is TGTGCCTGGAGTGTGACAGGCACAGATACGCAGTATTTT. This codes for CAWSVTGTDTQYF. The full variable domain, completed using reference TRBV30 and TRBJ2-3, is SQTIHQWPATLVQPVGSPLSLECTVEGTSNPNLYWYRQAAGRGLQLLFYSVGIGQISSEVPQNLSASRPQDRQFILSSKKLLLSDSGFYLCAWSVTGTDTQYFGPGTRLTVL.

This clone appeared once. The chain combines TRBV6-5 with TRBJ1-2; TRBD1 is a possible D gene (5 bases). From germline, CDR1 is MNHEY and CDR2 SVGAGI. The CDR3 totals 15 residues. V was trimmed by 5 bases and J by 4 bases, leaving 17 bases between them. Written as DNA, the CDR3 is TGTGCCAGCAGTCTGCATCCCCAGGGCAGCTATGGCTACACCTTC. This encodes CASSLHPQGSYGYTF.

The chain employs TRBV5-8 and TRBJ2-7; D uncertain. V shed 4 bases and J shed 4 bases, with 9 bases lying between them. This CDR3 has 12 amino acids. Germline loops: CDR1 SGHTS, CDR2 YDEGEE. CDR3 loop: CASSPSRYEQYF. CDR3 coding DNA: TGTGCCAGCAGCCCCTCGAGGTACGAGCAGTACTTC.

The genes are TRBV6-5 and TRBJ2-3, with 9 nucleotides matching TRBD1. CDR1 MNHEY and CDR2 SVGAGI come from the germline V gene. V dropped 5 bases and J dropped 6; count of bases not matched to a gene: 9. The CDR3 extends over 15 amino acids. CDR3 DNA: TGTGCCAGCAGTCCGTCCCGGGACAGGGCCGATACGCAGTATTTT. Translating gives CASSPSRDRADTQYF.

The rearrangement links TRBV27 to TRBJ1-2, with TRBD1 matching 10 bases. Trimming cost V 0 bases and J 7 bases; bases outside gene matches: 8. The CDR3 is made up of 16 amino acids. The V gene's germline CDR1 is MNHEY and CDR2 SMNVEV (reference sequence). The CDR3 spells CASSLSKGQGIGGYTF. The CDR3 DNA is TGTGCCAGCAGTTTATCGAAGGGACAGGGGATAGGTGGCTACACCTTC.

The V gene is TRBV6-5, the J gene TRBJ1-1; 7 bases are shared with TRBD1. The trim removed 6 bases at V and 6 bases at J, leaving 10 bases unmatched. CDR3 length equals 14 residues. CDR1 is MNHEY and CDR2 is SVGAGI in the germline V gene. The chain's CDR3 is CASRDREVESEAFF. The DNA of the CDR3 is TGTGCCAGCAGAGACAGGGAGGTAGAGTCTGAAGCTTTCTTT.

The chain recombines TRBV7-2 with TRBJ1-1; 7 bases are shared with TRBD1. The CDR3 covers 15 residues. V was pared by 3 bases and J by 10 bases, with 14 bases of the junction left unmatched. The V gene's germline CDR1 is SGHTA and CDR2 FQGNSA. CDR3 in amino acids: CASSFQSTNRGGAFF. The CDR3 nucleotides are TGTGCCAGCAGCTTCCAATCTACTAACAGGGGTGGAGCTTTCTTT.

The CDR3: CASSLRDKANYGYTF. CDR3 nucleotide sequence: TGTGCCAGCAGCTTAAGGGACAAAGCTAACTATGGCTACACCTTC. V usage is TRBV7-9 and J usage is TRBJ1-2; possible D gene TRBD1, 6 bases. The germline V gene encodes CDR1 SEHNR and CDR2 FQNEAQ (reference sequence). V was cut by 2 bases and J by 0 bases, with 10 bases left in between. The CDR3 sequence is 15 residues long.

The V call is TRBV6-5, the J call TRBJ1-5; the match to TRBD1 covers 9 bases. The trim removed 8 bases at V and 10 bases at J, leaving 15 bases unmatched. The germline V gene encodes CDR1 MNHEY and CDR2 SVGAGI. The CDR3 runs 15 residues. The CDR3 sequence is CASGFSPGQGEPQHF. CDR3 sequence (DNA): TGTGCCAGCGGGTTTAGTCCGGGACAGGGTGAACCCCAGCATTTT.

The chain uses TRBV5-5 and TRBJ2-1; D unclear. V was pared by 3 bases and J by 6 bases, with 13 bases between. The CDR3 sequence is 14 residues long. Germline-derived CDR1 and CDR2 are SGHKS and YYEKEE (reference sequence). CDR3 residues: CASSSPRTSNEQFF. The CDR3 DNA sequence: TGTGCCAGCAGCTCCCCCCGCACAAGCAATGAGCAGTTCTTC.

The chain is built from TRBV30 and TRBJ2-5, with a weak D call TRBD1 (5 bases). Trimming took 5 bases from V and 0 from J, leaving 10 bases between them. CDR3 length: 13 residues. Germline CDR1 and CDR2: GTSNPN and SVGIG (reference sequence). CDR3 sequence (DNA): TGTGCCTGGTCGAAGGGGCACCAAGAGACCCAGTACTTC. Translating gives CAWSKGHQETQYF.

This clone was seen only a few times. Other DNA sequences within the sample encode an identical CDR3. V is TRBV9 and J is TRBJ1-1; D might be TRBD1 (6 bases). V lost 2 bases and J 1 base, leaving 9 bases between the germline ends. Looked up from germline, CDR1 is SGDLS and CDR2 is YYNGEE. CDR3 length equals 14 residues. The CDR3 DNA sequence: TGTGCCAGCAGCGTGGGGGGGCGGAACACTGAAGCTTTCTTT. Translated: CASSVGGRNTEAFF.

CDR3 loop: CASSQGTGYYGYTF. The CDR3 DNA reads TGTGCCAGCAGCCAAGGCACGGGGTACTATGGCTACACCTTC. V usage is TRBV3-1 (or the pseudogene TRBV3-2) and J usage is TRBJ1-2, with D uncertain. Deletions cut 1 base from V and 3 bases from J, with 9 bases between. This CDR3 has 14 amino acids. Germline V gene data show CDR1 as LGHDT and CDR2 as YNNKEL (reference sequence).

The DNA of the CDR3 is TGTGCCAGCAGCTTTTTTCGGGAAGAGACCCAGTACTTC. Its translation is CASSFFREETQYF. The chain is built from TRBV7-2 and TRBJ2-5; D not resolved. Between the trimmed V and J ends, which lost 3 bases and 3 bases, there was a span of 8 bases. This CDR3 has 13 residues. From germline, CDR1 is SGHTA and CDR2 FQGNSA.

This sequence joins TRBV2 and TRBJ2-1, with 8 bases identical to TRBD2. Germline CDR1 is SNHLY and CDR2 is FYNNEI. V trimming: 3 bases; J trimming: 3 bases; junction bases outside the gene matches: 4. The CDR3 consists of 15 residues. Written as DNA, the CDR3 is TGTGCCAGCAGTGATCGGGGGGGCGGCTACAATGAGCAGTTCTTC. As protein: CASSDRGGGYNEQFF. The variable domain in full, with the rest retrieved from reference TRBV2 and TRBJ2-1, is EPEVTQTPSHQVTQMGQEVILRCVPISNHLYFYWYRQILGQKVEFLVSFYNNEISEKSEIFDDQFSVERPDGSNFTLKIRSTKLEDSAMYFCASSDRGGGYNEQFFGPGTRLTVL.

This clone showed up just once. This chain joins TRBV20-1 and TRBJ1-1; TRBD1 might be the D (5 bases). The CDR3 runs 11 residues. Germline V gene sequence: CDR1 DFQATT, CDR2 SNEGSKA (reference sequence). The V end was cut by 3 bases, the J end by 7 bases, with 9 bases between. CDR3 coding DNA: TGCAGTGCTAGGGGGCGTAATGAAGCTTTCTTT. Its protein product is CSARGRNEAFF.

The chain links TRBV11-2 to TRBJ1-2, with 12 bases that match TRBD1. Trimming at V came to 3 bases and at J to 7 bases, leaving 15 bases not matched to a gene. The germline CDR1 and CDR2 sequences are SGHAT and FQNNGV. The CDR3 length is 18 residues. The CDR3 protein is CASSFPNARDRGRSGYTF. The CDR3 nucleotides read TGTGCCAGCAGCTTCCCCAATGCTCGGGACAGGGGGCGAAGTGGCTACACCTTC.

The J gene is TRBJ1-1, the V gene TRBV28, with a weak D call TRBD1 (6 bases). Germline V gene sequence: CDR1 MDHEN, CDR2 SYDVKM. The CDR3 has 15 amino acids. V was pared by 5 bases and J by 1 base, with 14 bases between. CDR3 sequence reads: CASSPYSDRNTEAFF. The DNA for the CDR3 is TGTGCCAGCAGTCCCTACTCGGACAGGAACACTGAAGCTTTCTTT.

This clone has a handful of counts. The V and J genes are TRBV7-3 and TRBJ2-3; possibly TRBD2 for D (6 bases). The V gene's germline CDR1 is SGHTA and CDR2 FQGTGA. Trimming removed 5 bases at V and 3 bases at J, with 15 bases between. The CDR3 is made up of 15 amino acids. This CDR3 is CASSPYGGWTDTQYF. The CDR3 bases are TGTGCCAGCAGCCCCTATGGGGGGTGGACAGATACGCAGTATTTT.

The chain employs TRBV5-4 and TRBJ1-1; no reliable D call. The V and J ends lost 1 base and 4 bases respectively, with 11 bases between them. The CDR3 loop spans 14 amino acids. Germline-derived CDR1 and CDR2 are SGHNT and YYREEE (reference sequence). The CDR3 sequence is CASSLNYRGTEAFF. DNA for the CDR3: TGTGCCAGCAGCTTGAACTACCGGGGCACTGAAGCTTTCTTT.

The chain combines TRBV7-9 with TRBJ2-1; 10 bases fit TRBD2. CDR3 size: 15 residues. Per the germline V gene, CDR1 is SEHNR and CDR2 is FQNEAQ (reference sequence). The V gene end was trimmed by 5 bases and the J gene end by 0 bases; junction bases not matched to a gene: 1. Here the CDR3 DNA reads TGTGCCAGCAGCAGCGGGGGGGTCTCCTACAATGAGCAGTTCTTC. Translating it yields CASSSGGVSYNEQFF. The full variable domain, rest sourced from reference TRBV7-9 and TRBJ2-1, is DTGVSQNPRHKITKRGQNVTFRCDPISEHNRLYWYRQTLGQGPEFLTYFQNEAQLEKSRLLSDRFSAERPKGSFSTLEIQRTEQGDSAMYLCASSSGGVSYNEQFFGPGTRLTVL.

The chain couples TRBV24-1 to TRBJ1-2, with D uncertain. Deletions cut 1 base from V and 7 bases from J, with 12 bases between. This CDR3 comprises 14 residues. Germline V CDR1 and CDR2: KGHDR, SFDVKD. The CDR3 here is CATSDFGVFGGYTF. For the CDR3, the DNA is TGTGCCACCAGTGATTTCGGGGTTTTTGGTGGCTACACCTTC.

The chain uses TRBV2 and TRBJ2-7, with D maybe TRBD1 (5 bases). The ends were cut back, 5 bases at V and 8 bases at J, with 7 bases in the middle. The germline V gene encodes CDR1 SNHLY and CDR2 FYNNEI. There are 10 residues in the CDR3. CDR3 loop: CASSSGKQYF. For the CDR3, the DNA is TGTGCCAGCAGTTCAGGGAAGCAGTACTTC.

The sample holds one count of this clone. The rearrangement links TRBV7-2 to TRBJ1-4; D remains unclear. The CDR3 is made up of 15 amino acids. The V end was cut by 1 base, the J end by 0 bases, with 6 bases between. CDR1 SGHTA and CDR2 FQGNSA come from the germline V gene. CDR3 in amino acids: CASSLVGATNEKLFF. CDR3 nucleotide sequence: TGTGCCAGCAGCTTAGTCGGGGCAACTAATGAAAAACTGTTTTTT.